These 24 T cell receptor beta chains share one sample of origin, sequenced in a study of cytomegalovirus exposure and HLA in healthy donors. Some clones are missing from TCRdb's copy, which holds only in-frame ones; the method was immunoSEQ multiplex PCR. The top ten hold more than 10% of the sample, which has hundreds of thousands of clones, less than 90% seen once. The sequenced sample was PBMCs. These receptors originate from a man aged 18 to 30 in good health and CMV-seropositive.

The V gene is TRBV18, the J gene TRBJ2-1; 8 bases line up with TRBD2. From germline, CDR1 is KGHSH and CDR2 LQKENI. The CDR3 loop spans 14 amino acids. Trimming at V came to 3 bases and at J to 6 bases, leaving 4 bases not matched to a gene. This CDR3 reads CASSPQRGRNEQFF. CDR3 bases: TGTGCCAGCTCACCCCAGCGGGGGCGCAATGAGCAGTTCTTC.

This clone has a single count. The chain recombines TRBV18 with TRBJ1-1; 8 bases agree with TRBD1. CDR1 and CDR2 from the germline V gene are KGHSH and LQKENI. The V segment lost 4 bases and the J segment 5 bases; nucleotides outside the gene matches: 12. The CDR3 length is 16 residues. The CDR3 DNA reads as TGTGCCAGCTCACGCGGACAGGGCACCACGGGGACTGAAGCTTTCTTT. It specifies CASSRGQGTTGTEAFF.

The J gene is TRBJ1-5, the V gene TRBV27; D might be TRBD1 (6 bases). This CDR3 is built from 17 residues. V lost 7 bases, J lost 0 bases, and 19 bases lay in between. Germline V gives CDR1 MNHEY, CDR2 SMNVEV (reference sequence). CDR3 sequence: CASTLRGGGPSNQPQHF. The CDR3 nucleotides read TGTGCCAGCACCCTTAGGGGTGGGGGCCCTAGCAATCAGCCCCAGCATTTT.

The chain has TRBV10-3 and TRBJ2-6; D remains unclear. The V and J ends lost 10 bases and 0 bases respectively, with 13 bases between them. CDR1 is ENHRY and CDR2 is SYGVKD in the germline V gene. The CDR3 has 15 residues. The CDR3 reads CASKGRPSGANVLTF. The DNA of the CDR3 is TGTGCCAGCAAAGGGCGGCCCTCTGGGGCCAACGTCCTGACTTTC.

J is TRBJ1-1 and V is TRBV20-1; no firm D call. This CDR3 contains 11 residues. Germline CDR1 and CDR2: DFQATT and SNEGSKA (reference sequence). V lost 5 bases and J 1 base, leaving 5 bases between the germline ends. The CDR3 DNA sequence: TGCAGTGCTCAGGAGAACACTGAAGCTTTCTTT. Its translation is CSAQENTEAFF.

V usage is TRBV10-3 and J usage is TRBJ2-7; 9 bases are a match to TRBD1. V shed 6 bases and J 3 bases; nucleotides not matched to a gene: 12. The CDR3 sequence is 16 residues long. Germline CDR1 is ENHRY and CDR2 is SYGVKD. The CDR3 DNA follows: TGTGCCATCAGACCCGCCGGGACAGGGAAGGGCTACGAGCAGTACTTC. Encoded protein: CAIRPAGTGKGYEQYF.

J is TRBJ2-5 and V is TRBV30, with 7 bases identical to TRBD2. Germline V gene data show CDR1 as GTSNPN and CDR2 as SVGIG (reference sequence). This CDR3 is built from 15 residues. Losses at the gene ends were 0 bases for V and 5 bases for J; bases not matched to a gene: 9. The CDR3 region has the DNA TGTGCCTGGAGTGTGGCGGGAGCCTGGAGGGAGACCCAGTACTTC. Translating gives CAWSVAGAWRETQYF.

The chain's CDR3 is CASTRAVSGYTF. Written as DNA, the CDR3 is TGTGCCAGCACCAGGGCAGTGAGTGGCTACACCTTC. V gene TRBV2 combines with J gene TRBJ1-2; TRBD1 might be the D (5 bases). Trimming pared 7 bases from V and 7 bases from J, leaving 13 bases between. Germline loops: CDR1 SNHLY, CDR2 FYNNEI. The CDR3 extends over 12 amino acids.

This clone was detected only a few times. V gene TRBV6-1 combines with J gene TRBJ2-7; TRBD1 matches 7 bases. This CDR3 region has 15 residues. Germline lookup yields CDR1 MNHNS and CDR2 SASEGT. With V trimmed by 3 bases and J by 6 bases, 11 bases remained unmatched. CDR3 bases: TGTGCCAGCAGTGATTCCGGGACAGTAAGTAGCGAGCAGTACTTC. This codes for CASSDSGTVSSEQYF.

This rearrangement joins TRBV5-1 to TRBJ2-1, with 10 bases identical to TRBD1. V shed 0 bases and J 6 bases; nucleotides not matched to a gene: 3. The length of the CDR3 is 15 residues. Germline V gene sequence: CDR1 SGHRS, CDR2 YFSETQ. CDR3 nucleotides: TGCGCCAGCAGCTTGGTGGGACAGGGGCCCAATGAGCAGTTCTTC. Protein product: CASSLVGQGPNEQFF.

This rearrangement joins TRBV6-5 to TRBJ2-5; no clear D gene. This CDR3 has 15 residues. V lost 0 bases and J lost 2, with 10 bases in between. Germline V lookup: CDR1 MNHEY, CDR2 SVGAGI. The CDR3 sequence: CASSYSMLGQETQYF. In DNA form, the CDR3 reads TGTGCCAGCAGTTACTCGATGCTGGGGCAAGAGACCCAGTACTTC.

This chain connects TRBV11-3 to TRBJ2-7; 8 bases align to TRBD1. The germline CDR1 and CDR2 sequences are SGHNT and YENEEA. The CDR3 extends over 14 amino acids. Losses at the gene ends were 8 bases for V and 5 bases for J; bases not matched to a gene: 11. CDR3 residues: CASGKTGDSNEQYF. In nucleotides, the CDR3 is TGTGCCAGCGGCAAGACAGGGGATAGCAACGAGCAGTACTTC.

V is TRBV5-1 and J is TRBJ1-1; 7 bases line up with TRBD1. This CDR3 is built from 13 residues. Trimming removed 3 bases from V and 7 bases from J; junction bases left unmatched: 6. Germline CDR1 and CDR2: SGHRS and YFSETQ. The CDR3 is CASSWGTDGEAFF. CDR3 in DNA: TGCGCCAGCAGCTGGGGGACAGACGGTGAAGCTTTCTTT.

This clone occurred a few times. The rearrangement links TRBV5-1 to TRBJ2-1, with 10 bases fitting TRBD2. CDR3 length: 20 amino acids. Germline V gene data show CDR1 as SGHRS and CDR2 as YFSETQ. The trim removed 2 bases at V and 5 bases at J, leaving 19 bases unmatched. The CDR3 loop is CASSLGRASGSSRGHNEQFF. The CDR3 region has the DNA TGCGCCAGCAGCTTAGGGAGGGCTAGCGGGAGTTCCAGGGGCCACAATGAGCAGTTCTTC. The complete variable domain, with remaining parts taken from reference TRBV5-1 and TRBJ2-1, reads KAGVTQTPRYLIKTRGQQVTLSCSPISGHRSVSWYQQTPGQGLQFLFEYFSETQRNKGNFPGRFSGRQFSNSRSEMNVSTLELGDSALYLCASSLGRASGSSRGHNEQFFGPGTRLTVL.

CDR3 sequence: CAIRTGFSGSLGEQYF. CDR3 DNA: TGCGCCATCCGTACCGGATTTAGCGGGAGCCTTGGCGAGCAGTACTTC. The V call is TRBV10-1, the J call TRBJ2-7; TRBD2 matches 9 bases. The germline CDR1 and CDR2 sequences are WNHNN and SYGVQD (reference sequence). The V segment lost 10 bases and the J segment 6 bases; nucleotides outside the gene matches: 19. The CDR3 is 16 amino acids.

The chain has TRBV9 and TRBJ2-1; possibly TRBD1 or TRBD2 for D (5 bases each). V was shortened by 0 bases and J by 8 bases, with 15 bases between the two germline ends. Germline CDR1 and CDR2: SGDLS and YYNGEE. CDR3 length: 15 amino acids. The CDR3 sequence: CASSVAGASFDEQFF. For the CDR3, the DNA is TGTGCCAGCAGCGTAGCTGGGGCTAGCTTCGATGAGCAGTTCTTC.

The V call is TRBV2, the J call TRBJ1-1; D ambiguous. From germline, CDR1 is SNHLY and CDR2 FYNNEI. The CDR3 runs to 13 residues. V lost 3 bases, J lost 4 bases, and 9 bases lay in between. Here the CDR3 DNA reads TGTGCCAGCAGTGACCAAAGTGGCACTGAAGCTTTCTTT. Protein: CASSDQSGTEAFF.

The rearrangement joins TRBV5-1 to TRBJ2-2, with TRBD1 matching 10 bases. The germline CDR1 and CDR2 sequences are SGHRS and YFSETQ. V dropped 2 bases and J dropped 12; count of bases not matched to a gene: 10. The CDR3 length is 15 residues. CDR3 loop: CASSFGQGEIVKLFF. The CDR3 bases are TGCGCCAGCAGCTTTGGACAGGGGGAGATAGTGAAGCTGTTTTTT.

CDR3 in amino acids: CASSATGTGGTEAFF. CDR3 bases: TGCGCCAGCAGCGCTACCGGGACAGGGGGCACTGAAGCTTTCTTT. The rearrangement links TRBV5-1 to TRBJ1-1, with 11 bases fitting TRBD1. The V segment lost 4 bases and the J segment 4 bases; nucleotides outside the gene matches: 6. The CDR3 is made up of 15 amino acids. Germline V gives CDR1 SGHRS, CDR2 YFSETQ.

V and J are TRBV11-3 and TRBJ2-7; 10 bases match TRBD1. V lost 6 bases and J lost 3; bases outside the gene matches: 8. This CDR3 is 15 amino acids long. Per the germline V gene, CDR1 is SGHNT and CDR2 is YENEEA. CDR3 bases: TGTGCCAGCAGTGATCCGGGACAGGGGATCTACGAGCAGTACTTC. This codes for CASSDPGQGIYEQYF. The whole variable domain, remainder taken from reference TRBV11-3 and TRBJ2-7, is EAGVVQSPRYKIIEKKQPVAFWCNPISGHNTLYWYLQNLGQGPELLIRYENEEAVDDSQLPKDRFSAERLKGVDSTLKIQPAELGDSAVYLCASSDPGQGIYEQYFGPGTRLTVT.

The rearrangement uses TRBV29-1 and TRBJ2-1; 12 bases match TRBD1. With V trimmed by 1 base and J by 4 bases, 14 bases remained unmatched. The CDR3 has 19 residues. Germline CDR1 SQVTM, CDR2 ANQGSEA. The CDR3 DNA follows: TGCAGCGTTGAAGGAGGGACAGGGGGCGCGGGGAGACCTTACAATGAGCAGTTCTTC. Translating it yields CSVEGGTGGAGRPYNEQFF.

The chain combines TRBV5-4 with TRBJ2-2; the D is unclear. Trimming took 0 bases from V and 1 from J, leaving 7 bases between them. Germline V CDR1 and CDR2: SGHNT, YYREEE (reference sequence). This CDR3 region has 15 residues. The CDR3 sequence: CASSLGLVNTGELFF. The CDR3, as DNA: TGTGCCAGCAGCTTGGGGCTAGTGAACACCGGGGAGCTGTTTTTT.

J is TRBJ1-5 and V is TRBV10-3; TRBD1 agrees at 8 bases. The CDR3 runs 15 residues. CDR1 is ENHRY and CDR2 is SYGVKD in the germline V gene. Losses at the gene ends were 2 bases for V and 3 bases for J; bases not matched to a gene: 3. Here the CDR3 reads CAISEGQGLNQPQHF. The DNA for the CDR3 is TGTGCCATCAGTGAGGGACAGGGCCTCAATCAGCCCCAGCATTTT.

This clone appeared a few times. The rearrangement joins TRBV30 to TRBJ2-7; no reliable D call. Per germline, CDR1 GTSNPN and CDR2 SVGIG (reference sequence). Trimming took off 4 bases at V and 1 base at J, with 14 bases between the two ends. CDR3 size: 14 residues. Here the CDR3 DNA reads TGTGCCTGGAAGGCGGCAGCCGCTTCCTACGAGCAGTACTTC. It specifies CAWKAAAASYEQYF.